The next 9 T cell receptor beta chains were all read from a single sample in a study of T cells in Graves' hyperthyroidism and ophthalmopathy. Amplification yielded TCR beta CDR3 regions, with RNA transcripts as the source. The primer set for the first-round RT-PCR of the TCR CDR3 was HTBI. TCRdb reanalysed the multiplex PCR reads using MiXCR and keeps one entry per CDR3 protein. This table holds 500,000 to 700,000 distinct CDR3 sequences, 16% found once. Sequencing used blood. These receptors all stem from a woman aged 18-29 years with Graves' hyperthyroidism.

A few counts support this clonotype. The J gene is TRBJ1-6, the V gene TRBV11-2; D call uncertain. The CDR3 has 16 residues. Trimming removed 4 bases at V and 0 bases at J, with 10 bases between. Germline loops: CDR1 SGHAT, CDR2 FQNNGV. The CDR3 sequence: CASSYTGSSYNSPLHF. The DNA for the CDR3 is TGTGCCAGCAGCTATACTGGGAGCTCCTATAATTCACCCCTCCACTTT.

In its sample, this clonotype was seen many times. V is TRBV7-8 and J is TRBJ2-5; 15 bases map to TRBD2. The CDR3 is 15 amino acids. V trimming: 5 bases; J trimming: 4 bases; junction bases outside the gene matches: 2. Germline loops: CDR1 SGHVS, CDR2 FQNEAQ. The CDR3 DNA sequence: TGTGCCAGCAGCCGGACTAGCGGGGGGGGAGAGACCCAGTACTTC. Protein product: CASSRTSGGGETQYF.

At least ten counts were recorded for this clonotype. The V call is TRBV3-1, the J call TRBJ1-3; possible D gene TRBD1, 6 bases. The germline V and J ends were trimmed by 8 bases and 2 bases, with 10 bases remaining between them. The CDR3 spans 13 residues. CDR1 and CDR2 from the germline V gene are LGHDT and YNNKEL (reference sequence). DNA of the CDR3: TGTGCCAGCCGGGACACAGCTGGAAACACCATATATTTT. Its protein is CASRDTAGNTIYF.

The rearrangement links TRBV4-3 to TRBJ1-6; maybe TRBD1 (5 bases). Germline assignment: CDR1 LGHNA and CDR2 YSLEER. Trimming took 2 bases from V and 7 from J, leaving 21 bases between them. The CDR3 extends over 18 amino acids. The CDR3: CASSQNIPQQGGNSPLHF. DNA for the CDR3: TGCGCCAGCAGCCAAAATATACCCCAGCAGGGAGGGAATTCACCCCTCCACTTT.

This clonotype was seen a single time. The chain carries TRBV2 and TRBJ2-1; 8 positions match TRBD2. CDR1 and CDR2 from the germline V gene are SNHLY and FYNNEI. J was trimmed by 4 bases and V by 6 bases; bases with no gene match: 17. The CDR3 has 18 residues. CDR3 protein: CASSLYFAGGGGYNEQFF. CDR3 nucleotide sequence: TGTGCCAGCAGCTTATATTTTGCGGGAGGCGGCGGATACAATGAGCAGTTCTTC.

This clonotype was seen a handful of times. The chain uses TRBV5-1 and TRBJ2-3, with TRBD2 matching 8 bases. V was pared by 1 base and J by 2 bases, with 6 bases of the junction left unmatched. The CDR3 sequence is 16 residues long. Per the germline V gene, CDR1 is SGHRS and CDR2 is YFSETQ. The DNA of the CDR3 is TGCGCCAGCAGCTTGAGTCCGGGGGGGTTCACAGATACGCAGTATTTT. Protein product: CASSLSPGGFTDTQYF.

This clonotype came up many times. The gene calls are TRBV12-3 or TRBV12-4 and TRBJ1-5; no clear D. The germline V and J ends were trimmed by 2 bases and 0 bases, with 5 bases remaining between them. This CDR3 is built from 14 residues. The CDR3 sequence: CASSLSDSNQPQHF. The DNA of the CDR3 is TGTGCCAGCAGTTTATCGGATAGCAATCAGCCCCAGCATTTT.

This clonotype has more than one count but fewer than ten. The chain employs TRBV7-6 and TRBJ2-7; D call uncertain. Between the trimmed V and J ends, which lost 2 bases and 1 base, there was a span of 9 bases. Germline-derived CDR1 and CDR2 are SGHVS and FNYEAQ. The CDR3 spans 14 residues. DNA for the CDR3: TGTGCCAGCAGCTTAATGACGACATCCTACGAGCAGTACTTC. Its protein is CASSLMTTSYEQYF. The whole variable domain, remainder taken from reference TRBV7-6 and TRBJ2-7, is GAGVSQSPRYKVTKRGQDVALRCDPISGHVSLYWYRQALGQGPEFLTYFNYEAQQDKSGLPNDRFSAERPEGSISTLTIQRTEQRDSAMYRCASSLMTTSYEQYFGPGTRLTVT.

This clonotype was seen repeatedly, ten times or more. The J gene is TRBJ2-7, the V gene TRBV6-1; 11 bases match TRBD2. The germline gives CDR1 MNHNS, CDR2 SASEGT. With V trimmed by 5 bases and J by 12 bases, 15 bases remained unmatched. This CDR3 has 15 residues. This CDR3 is CASSLDGLAGAMVYF. CDR3 nucleotide sequence: TGTGCCAGCAGTCTCGATGGACTAGCGGGTGCTATGGTGTACTTC.